The clone carrying this TCR beta chain showed up many times. Its antigen is currently unknown. The sample is drawn from a study of T cells after yellow fever vaccination. In germline, CDR1 is SGHTA, CDR2 FQGNSA. The CDR3 is 14 amino acids. V lost 4 bases, J lost 2 bases, and 12 bases lay in between. Findings and limits, study-wide: Any FACS-sorted repertoire could hold abundant clonotypes that contaminate it from the bulk population.

As TCR cDNA was made by 5'RACE template switching, a universal primer site and UMIs were added. TCRdb re-derived calls from the 5' RACE reads in MiXCR, one entry per CDR3 protein. The table lists about 340,000 distinct CDR3 sequences, 3% to 4.5% of them singletons. The V gene is TRBV7-2, the J gene TRBJ2-7, with a possible D match to TRBD1 (5 bases). This receptor was taken from a man younger than 30 who received the YFV17D yellow fever vaccine. Here the sequenced sample was PBMCs, taken 5 days after the yellow fever booster vaccination. The CDR3 sequence: CASSSDPGPYEQYF. The CDR3 nucleotides are TGTGCCAGCAGCTCAGACCCAGGGCCCTACGAGCAGTACTTC.